The T cell receptor beta chain under discussion was sequenced for a study of T cells in Graves' hyperthyroidism and ophthalmopathy. From approximately 9.1 ml of fresh peripheral blood, PBMCs were isolated. TCR beta CDR3 regions were amplified from RNA transcripts. The study used the HTBI primer set for a first-round RT-PCR of the TCR CDR3. TCRdb reanalysed the multiplex PCR reads using MiXCR and keeps one entry per CDR3 protein. Of approximately 370,000 distinct CDR3 sequences in the sample, about 15% were seen once. This clonotype was seen at least ten times. Sequencing was done on a sample of blood. This TCR came from a woman in her 30s with Graves' hyperthyroidism that later progressed to Graves' ophthalmopathy.

For the CDR3, the DNA is TGTGCCAGCAGCGGTGTGGGGGGCGCTTACGAGCAGTACTTC. Its translation: CASSGVGGAYEQYF. This chain uses TRBV28 with TRBJ2-7; the D call may be TRBD1 or TRBD2 (6 bases each). Looked up from germline, CDR1 is MDHEN and CDR2 is SYDVKM. V gave up 6 bases and J gave up 4 bases, with 16 bases separating them. This CDR3 is 14 amino acids long.